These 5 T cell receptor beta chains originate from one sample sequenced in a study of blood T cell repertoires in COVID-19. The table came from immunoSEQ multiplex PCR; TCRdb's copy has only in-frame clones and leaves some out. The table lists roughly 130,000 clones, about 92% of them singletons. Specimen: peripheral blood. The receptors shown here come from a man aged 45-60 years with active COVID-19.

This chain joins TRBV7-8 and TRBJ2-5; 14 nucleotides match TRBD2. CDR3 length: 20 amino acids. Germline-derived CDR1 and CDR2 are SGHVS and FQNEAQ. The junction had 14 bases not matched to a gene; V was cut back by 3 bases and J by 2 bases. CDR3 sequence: CASSFSGEGLAGERQETQYF. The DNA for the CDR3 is TGTGCCAGCAGCTTTTCCGGTGAGGGACTAGCGGGAGAAAGGCAAGAGACCCAGTACTTC.

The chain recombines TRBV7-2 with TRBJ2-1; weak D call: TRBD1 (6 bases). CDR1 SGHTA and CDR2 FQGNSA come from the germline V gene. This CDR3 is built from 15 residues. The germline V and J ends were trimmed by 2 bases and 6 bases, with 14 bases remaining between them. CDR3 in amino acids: CASSLSVQGSNEQFF. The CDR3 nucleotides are TGTGCCAGCAGCTTAAGTGTGCAGGGGTCCAATGAGCAGTTCTTC.

Here the CDR3 DNA reads TGCGCCAGCAGCCAGACTAGCGGACTCAGAGATACGCAGTATTTT. Residues: CASSQTSGLRDTQYF. The V and J genes are TRBV4-1 and TRBJ2-3; 9 bases fit TRBD2. The CDR3 sequence is 15 residues long. V lost 3 bases, J lost 5 bases, and 6 bases stayed unmatched. The germline gives CDR1 MGHRA, CDR2 YSYEKL.

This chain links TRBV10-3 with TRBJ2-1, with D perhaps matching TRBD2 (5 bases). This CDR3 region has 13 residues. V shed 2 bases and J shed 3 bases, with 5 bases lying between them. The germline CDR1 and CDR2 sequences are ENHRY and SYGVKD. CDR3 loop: CAISETSYNEQFF. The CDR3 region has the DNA TGTGCCATCAGTGAGACTAGCTACAATGAGCAGTTCTTC.

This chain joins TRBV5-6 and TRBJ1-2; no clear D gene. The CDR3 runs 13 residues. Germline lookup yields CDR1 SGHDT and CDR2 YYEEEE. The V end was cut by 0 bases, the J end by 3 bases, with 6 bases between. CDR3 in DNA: TGTGCCAGCAGCTTGGAAGTAGACTATGGCTACACCTTC. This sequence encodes CASSLEVDYGYTF.